This record concerns one TCR beta chain sequence. The antigen is undetermined. Unmatched junction bases numbered 4, after V lost 6 bases and J lost 1 base. Per germline, CDR1 LNHDA and CDR2 SQIVND (reference sequence). CDR3 length: 16 residues. These data are taken from a study of cytomegalovirus exposure and HLA in healthy donors. Study-wide results and limits: A missense DCLRE1C variant was associated with V- and J-gene trimming of TCR beta chains in a later analysis, and an independent cohort replicated the association. The study labeled 180 or so TCR beta chains cytomegalovirus-associated.

This PCR relied on a set of 60 Vbeta primers and 13 Jbeta primers. TCRdb's copy holds only in-frame clones and misses some; the assay was immunoSEQ multiplex PCR. Among about 94,000 clones listed, about four fifths were seen once. The sequence came from a woman between 35 and 50 years old in good health and CMV-seronegative. The V call is TRBV19, the J call TRBJ2-3; 13 nucleotides align to TRBD2. The sequenced sample was PBMCs. This CDR3 reads CASSGLAGDGTDTQYF. In nucleotides, the CDR3 is TGTGCCAGTAGCGGACTAGCGGGGGACGGCACAGATACGCAGTATTTT.